What follows is one T cell receptor beta chain and its context. This entry belongs to a study of blood T cell repertoires in COVID-19. Study as a whole: COVID-19 samples from acute and convalescent phases originated in the United States, Italy and Spain. Sources were T cells, B-cell-depleted T cells, or PBMCs; the material itself was cDNA or gDNA.

Original data processing: Amplification from reference gene primers served as the basis for estimated nucleated cell counts. Profiled with immunoSEQ multiplex PCR; TCRdb holds only in-frame clones, not every one. That table gives V, J and clone size, and the DNA gave D and trimming. Among approximately 300,000 clones listed, about 90% were seen once. The specimen was peripheral blood. This TCR derives from a man aged 18 to 29 who had recovered from COVID-19.

Here the CDR3 reads CASSPQGTLISNYGYTF. The CDR3 coding sequence is TGTGCCAGCAGCCCCCAGGGGACACTCATCTCTAACTATGGCTACACCTTC. The chain has TRBV7-2 and TRBJ1-2, with D possibly being TRBD1 (6 bases). The CDR3 covers 17 residues. Germline lookup yields CDR1 SGHTA and CDR2 FQGNSA. V lost 5 bases, J lost 0 bases, and 19 bases lay in between.